This record concerns one T cell receptor (beta chain) sequence. A junction boundary mismatches the germline segment, possibly from a read error. RNA transcripts served as the template for amplifying TCR beta CDR3 regions. The HTBI primer set served for first-round RT-PCR of the TCR CDR3. Via MiXCR, TCRdb re-called the multiplex PCR reads, giving one row per CDR3 protein. This table holds 650,000 to 850,000 distinct CDR3 sequences, roughly a sixth found once. This specimen belongs to a study of T cells in Graves' hyperthyroidism and ophthalmopathy. Study-level information: Once the initial diagnosis was made, peripheral blood was obtained before any treatment.

The study excluded patients with uncontrolled infection, other autoimmune disease, pregnancy or lactation. Diagnostic assessment was based on clinical symptoms, serum thyroxine and TRAb, thyroid ultrasound and orbital computed tomography. Initially, at the first diagnosis of hyperthyroidism and before any ophthalmopathy symptoms, blood was sampled. The CDR3 consists of 14 residues. CDR1 and CDR2 from the germline V gene are SSHAT and FNYEAQ (reference sequence). Specimen: blood. The rearrangement links TRBV7-7 to TRBJ2-5, with D unclear. This clonotype was sampled from a woman aged 45-59 years with Graves' hyperthyroidism that later progressed to Graves' ophthalmopathy. CDR3 loop: CASSLNEVEETQYF. Written as DNA, the CDR3 is TGTGCTAGCAGCTTAAACGAGGTAGAAGAGACCCAGTACTTC.